This entry is about one TCR beta chain. Its antigen is still unknown. The entry originates in a study of T-cell memory formation after mild COVID-19. Study details: The study found TCR clusters largely donor specific. The study's findings and limits: Some SARS-CoV-2-responding clones were already detected in memory before infection. Clones that contracted clustered mainly in CM and EM if CD4+ and in EMRA if CD8+. Clones that shrank (day 15 to 85) were balanced CD4/CD8, whereas later expanders leaned CD4+.

The CDR3 extends over 14 amino acids. Trimming took off 7 bases at V and 2 bases at J, with 15 bases between the two ends. CDR1 is SNHLY, CDR2 FYNNEI, per germline. Each CDR3 protein is one row after TCRdb ran MiXCR on the 5' RACE reads. The sample holds roughly 120,000 distinct CDR3 sequences; over 20% are singletons and the top ten take about 42%. The receptor comes from a man between 18 and 29 years old who had mild COVID-19 (a few samples of this study predate the infection). Cell type and time point are not known. The V and J genes are TRBV2 and TRBJ2-7, with D possibly called TRBD1 or TRBD2 (5 bases each). Sequenced input: PBMCs or a T cell subset sorted from them (not recorded which). The CDR3 sequence is CASTTRDGAYEQYF. Written as DNA, the CDR3 is TGTGCCAGCACCACACGGGACGGTGCCTACGAGCAGTACTTC.